This T cell receptor beta chain appears in the sequencing data of a study of blood T cell repertoires in COVID-19. Adults between about 18 and 95 years of age took part from 24 US areas. A note on this clone: An end of the junction differs from the germline gene, which may be a read error.

Repertoires were generated with immunoSEQ multiplex PCR, while TCRdb's copy carries only in-frame clones and drops some. The sample includes about 140,000 clones, approximately 88% of them seen just once. This receptor was taken from a man aged 35 to 55 with acute COVID-19. The source material was PBMCs or T cells enriched from blood (not recorded which).

The CDR3 coding sequence is TGCAGTGCCATCATCCAAGAGGCCCAGTACTTC. This gives the protein CSAIIQEAQYF. The rearrangement uses TRBV20-1 and TRBJ2-5; D call uncertain. CDR1 is DFQATT, CDR2 SNEGSKA, per germline (reference sequence). CDR3 length: 11 amino acids.